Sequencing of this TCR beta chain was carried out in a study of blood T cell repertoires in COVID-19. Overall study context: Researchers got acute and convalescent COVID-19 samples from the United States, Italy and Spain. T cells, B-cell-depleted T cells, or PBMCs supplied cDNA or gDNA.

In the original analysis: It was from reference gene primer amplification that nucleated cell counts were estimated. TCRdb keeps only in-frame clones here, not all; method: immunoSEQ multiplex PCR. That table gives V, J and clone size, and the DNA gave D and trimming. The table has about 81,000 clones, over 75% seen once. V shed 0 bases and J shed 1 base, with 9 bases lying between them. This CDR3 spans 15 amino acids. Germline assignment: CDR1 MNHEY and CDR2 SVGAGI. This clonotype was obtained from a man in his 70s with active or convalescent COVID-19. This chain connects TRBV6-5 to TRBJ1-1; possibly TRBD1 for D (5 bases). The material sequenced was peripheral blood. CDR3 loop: CASSYSGGGNTEAFF. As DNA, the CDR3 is TGTGCCAGCAGTTACTCGGGCGGGGGGAACACTGAAGCTTTCTTT.